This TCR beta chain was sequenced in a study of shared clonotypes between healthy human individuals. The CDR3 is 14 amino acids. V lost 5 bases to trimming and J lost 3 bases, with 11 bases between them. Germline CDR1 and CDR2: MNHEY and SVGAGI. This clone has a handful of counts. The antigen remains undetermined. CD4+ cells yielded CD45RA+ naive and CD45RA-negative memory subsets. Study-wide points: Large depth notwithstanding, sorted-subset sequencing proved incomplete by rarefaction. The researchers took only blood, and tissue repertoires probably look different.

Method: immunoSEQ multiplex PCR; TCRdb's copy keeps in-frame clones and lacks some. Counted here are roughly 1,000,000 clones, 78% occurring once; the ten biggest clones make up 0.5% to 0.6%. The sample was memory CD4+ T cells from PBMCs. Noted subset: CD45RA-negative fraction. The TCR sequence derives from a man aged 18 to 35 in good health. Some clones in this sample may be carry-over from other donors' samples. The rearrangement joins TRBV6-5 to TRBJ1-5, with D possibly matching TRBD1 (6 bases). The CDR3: CASSTQGPNQPQHF. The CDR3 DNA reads TGTGCCAGCAGTACTCAGGGGCCCAATCAGCCCCAGCATTTT.